This T cell receptor (beta chain) was captured in a study of T cells in tumors after PD-1 blockade. About the study: Each patient got pembrolizumab 200 mg every 3 weeks or cemiplimab 350 mg every 2 weeks. During anti-PD-1 treatment, some patients continued daily vismodegib 150 mg.

Tumor or blood genomic DNA was sequenced, with inputs of roughly 616 ng to 6,004 ng. The repertoire was sequenced with immunoSEQ multiplex PCR; TCRdb's copy has only in-frame clones and lacks some. The sample yields about 63,000 clones, around 67% seen once. Trimming shortened V by 6 bases and J by 0 bases, and 8 bases separated the two germline ends. This CDR3 region has 13 residues. The V gene's germline CDR1 is SEHNR and CDR2 FQNEAQ (reference sequence). The sequencing used PBMCs, collected after anti-PD-1 treatment. This sequence was found in a human donor with basal cell carcinoma. This rearrangement joins TRBV7-9 to TRBJ1-2; D gene uncertain. The CDR3 reads CASSLKANYGYTF. CDR3 nucleotides: TGTGCCAGCAGTTTAAAAGCTAACTATGGCTACACCTTC. The full variable domain, completed using reference TRBV7-9 and TRBJ1-2, is DTGVSQNPRHKITKRGQNVTFRCDPISEHNRLYWYRQTLGQGPEFLTYFQNEAQLEKSRLLSDRFSAERPKGSFSTLEIQRTEQGDSAMYLCASSLKANYGYTFGSGTRLTVV.